This TCR beta chain was recovered during a study of cytomegalovirus exposure and HLA in healthy donors. Some clones are missing from TCRdb's copy, which holds only in-frame ones; the method was immunoSEQ multiplex PCR. Here the sample spans 150,000 or so clones, around four fifths being singletons. Per germline, CDR1 SGHAT and CDR2 FQNNGV. The CDR3 is 18 amino acids. Trimming cost V 0 bases and J 10 bases, with 25 bases left between them. The chain is built from TRBV11-2 and TRBJ2-1; TRBD2 is a possible D gene (6 bases). The specimen sequenced was PBMCs. The receptor was isolated from a man aged 25-40 years in good health and CMV-seropositive. The CDR3, as DNA: TGTGCCAGCAGCTTAGATTTATTCGGGGGACCTATGCAAGCGGAGCAGTTCTTC. This gives the protein CASSLDLFGGPMQAEQFF.